This TCR beta chain was captured by sequencing in a study of blood T cell repertoires in COVID-19. This clone has only a few counts. TCRdb's table, derived via immunoSEQ multiplex PCR, lists solely in-frame clones and lacks some. The profile shows around 130,000 clones, roughly four fifths of them singletons. The sequencing input was peripheral blood. The sequence was collected from a woman aged 70-85 years with acute or convalescent COVID-19.

Written as DNA, the CDR3 is TGTGCCAGCAGTTTAGTTTGGGAACCTGGGACAGTTTGGAGTTCACCCCTCCACTTT. Amino acid sequence: CASSLVWEPGTVWSSPLHF. The chain uses TRBV27 and TRBJ1-6; 7 nucleotides line up with TRBD1. The CDR3 extends over 19 amino acids. In germline, CDR1 is MNHEY, CDR2 SMNVEV (reference sequence). The J segment lost 9 bases and the V segment lost 2 bases, leaving 19 bases of the junction unmatched.